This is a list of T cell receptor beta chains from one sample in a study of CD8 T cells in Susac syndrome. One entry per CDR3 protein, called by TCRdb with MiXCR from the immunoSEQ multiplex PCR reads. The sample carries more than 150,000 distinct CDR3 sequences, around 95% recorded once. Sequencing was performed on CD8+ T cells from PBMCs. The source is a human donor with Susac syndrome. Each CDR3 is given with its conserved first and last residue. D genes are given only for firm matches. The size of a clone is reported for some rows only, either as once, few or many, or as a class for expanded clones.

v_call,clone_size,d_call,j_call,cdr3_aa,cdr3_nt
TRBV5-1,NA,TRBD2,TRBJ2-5,CASSLVLAGDGETQYF,TGCGCCAGCAGCTTGGTTTTAGCGGGGGACGGAGAGACCCAGTACTTC
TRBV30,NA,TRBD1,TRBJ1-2,CALLAAGGGFYGYTF,TGTGCCCTGCTTGCGGCAGGGGGTGGCTTCTATGGCTACACCTTC
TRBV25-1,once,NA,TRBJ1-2,CASSESSRGGYTF,TGTGCCAGCAGTGAGTCTAGTCGGGGTGGCTACACCTTC
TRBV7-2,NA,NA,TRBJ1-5,CASSFIPNSNQPQHF,TGTGCCAGCAGCTTTATACCCAATAGCAATCAGCCCCAGCATTTT
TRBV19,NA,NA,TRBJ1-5,CASSMRVTGQPQHF,TGTGCCAGTAGTATGCGGGTTACGGGGCAGCCCCAGCATTTT
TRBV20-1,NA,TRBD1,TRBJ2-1,CSAQGQGGYNEQFF,TGCAGTGCGCAGGGACAGGGGGGCTACAATGAGCAGTTCTTC
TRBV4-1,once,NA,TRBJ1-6,CASSPGHNSPLHF,TGCGCCAGCAGCCCGGGGCATAATTCACCCCTCCACTTT
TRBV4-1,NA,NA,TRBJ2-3,CASSQSPGDTQYF,TGCGCCAGCAGCCAATCCCCCGGGGATACGCAGTATTTT
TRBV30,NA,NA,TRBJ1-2,CAWSKGYYGYTF,TGTGCCTGGAGCAAGGGTTACTATGGCTACACCTTC
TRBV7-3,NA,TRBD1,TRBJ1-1,CASSSQSGGRAEAFF,TGTGCCAGCAGCTCCCAGTCAGGGGGCAGGGCTGAAGCTTTCTTT
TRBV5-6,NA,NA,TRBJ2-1,CASSSGLINYNEQFF,TGTGCCAGCAGCTCAGGACTAATCAATTACAATGAGCAGTTCTTC
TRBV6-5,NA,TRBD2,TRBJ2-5,CASSYGPSGSEETQYF,TGTGCCAGCAGTTACGGTCCTAGCGGGAGTGAAGAGACCCAGTACTTC
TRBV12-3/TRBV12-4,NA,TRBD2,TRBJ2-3,CASRGLAGGYTDTQYF,TGTGCCAGCAGGGGACTAGCGGGGGGGTACACAGATACGCAGTATTTT
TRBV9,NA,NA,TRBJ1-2,CASSAEKLPGSYGYTF,TGTGCCAGCAGCGCCGAGAAGTTGCCGGGAAGCTATGGCTACACCTTC
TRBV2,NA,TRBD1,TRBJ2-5,CASSDGQGKTQYF,TGTGCCAGCAGTGATGGACAGGGGAAGACCCAGTACTTC
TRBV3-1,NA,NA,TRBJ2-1,CASSREGHSYNEQFF,TGTGCCAGCAGCCGCGAGGGACACTCCTACAATGAGCAGTTCTTC
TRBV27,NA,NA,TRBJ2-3,CASSRDIVDTQYF,TGTGCCAGCAGTCGGGATATTGTAGATACGCAGTATTTT
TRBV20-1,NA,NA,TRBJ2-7,CSASVGKQYF,TGCAGTGCTAGTGTGGGCAAGCAGTACTTC
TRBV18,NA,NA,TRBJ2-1,CASSPPGAQRDNEQFF,TGTGCCAGCTCACCACCGGGAGCACAGAGGGACAATGAGCAGTTCTTC
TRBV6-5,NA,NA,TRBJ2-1,CASSYAPLSQNKYNEQFF,TGTGCCAGCAGTTACGCCCCCCTTAGCCAAAATAAGTACAATGAGCAGTTCTTC
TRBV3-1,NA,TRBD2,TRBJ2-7,CASSQDRLAEPYEQYF,TGTGCCAGCAGCCAAGATAGGCTAGCGGAACCCTACGAGCAGTACTTC
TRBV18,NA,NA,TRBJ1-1,CASSPDRSATEAFF,TGTGCCAGCTCACCTGACCGCTCGGCGACTGAAGCTTTCTTT
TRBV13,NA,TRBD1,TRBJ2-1,CASSPRTGGDEQFF,TGTGCCAGCAGCCCAAGGACAGGTGGGGATGAGCAGTTCTTC
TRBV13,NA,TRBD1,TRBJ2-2,CASSQGARTGELFF,TGTGCCAGCAGCCAGGGGGCGCGGACCGGGGAGCTGTTTTTT
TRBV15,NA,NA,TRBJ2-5,CATSRDPTAGTRETQYF,TGTGCCACCAGCAGGGATCCGACTGCGGGAACTAGAGAGACCCAGTACTTC
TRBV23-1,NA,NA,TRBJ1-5,CASSHWFLGQPQHF,TGCGCCAGCAGTCACTGGTTCCTGGGTCAGCCCCAGCATTTT
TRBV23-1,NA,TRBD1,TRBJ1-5,CASSRPGTGTQPQHF,TGCGCCAGCAGTCGGCCCGGGACAGGGACTCAGCCCCAGCATTTT
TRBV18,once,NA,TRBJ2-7,CASSPRGDPSYEQYF,TGTGCCAGCTCACCACGGGGGGACCCATCCTACGAGCAGTACTTC
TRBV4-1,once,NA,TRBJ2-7,CASSPAVVSTSYEQYF,TGCGCCAGCAGCCCAGCGGTGGTCAGCACCTCCTACGAGCAGTACTTC
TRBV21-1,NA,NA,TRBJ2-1,CASSKASGRACYNEQFF,TGTGCCAGCAGCAAAGCATCCGGGAGGGCCTGCTACAATGAGCAGTTCTTC
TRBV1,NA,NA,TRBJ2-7,CTSSQPLAGGKTSYEQYF,TGCACCAGCAGCCAACCACTAGCGGGAGGAAAAACCTCCTACGAGCAGTACTTC
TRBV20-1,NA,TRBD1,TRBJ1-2,CSARDLRDSYGYTF,TGCAGTGCTAGAGATCTAAGGGACAGCTATGGCTACACCTTC
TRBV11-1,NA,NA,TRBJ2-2,CASSLGTEEGELFF,TGTGCCAGCAGCTTAGGGACAGAAGAGGGGGAGCTGTTTTTT
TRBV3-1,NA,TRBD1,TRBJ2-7,CASSQMGTGVYEQYF,TGTGCCAGCAGCCAGATGGGGACAGGGGTCTACGAGCAGTACTTC
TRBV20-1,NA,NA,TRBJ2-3,CSAGVRGGPLWSTDTQYF,TGCAGTGCGGGAGTCAGGGGGGGACCGCTATGGAGCACAGATACGCAGTATTTT
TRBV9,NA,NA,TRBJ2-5,CASSQDDGIRPQYF,TGTGCCAGCAGCCAAGACGATGGGATTCGCCCCCAGTACTTC
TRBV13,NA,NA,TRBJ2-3,CASSPRGSGTDTQYF,TGTGCCAGCAGCCCGAGGGGGTCTGGCACAGATACGCAGTATTTT
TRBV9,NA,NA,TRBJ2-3,CASNTNPATDTQYF,TGTGCCAGCAACACAAACCCAGCCACAGATACGCAGTATTTT
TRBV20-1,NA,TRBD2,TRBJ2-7,CSARASGFSYEQYF,TGCAGTGCTAGAGCTAGCGGGTTCTCCTACGAGCAGTACTTC
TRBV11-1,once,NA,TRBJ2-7,CASSLYQGTYEQYF,TGTGCCAGCAGCTTATATCAGGGGACCTACGAGCAGTACTTC
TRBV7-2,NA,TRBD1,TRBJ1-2,CASSLVLGGGYGYTF,TGTGCCAGCAGCTTAGTTTTAGGGGGCGGCTATGGCTACACCTTC
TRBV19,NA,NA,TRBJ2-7,CASSIADSVSYEQYF,TGTGCCAGTAGTATTGCGGACAGCGTCTCCTACGAGCAGTACTTC
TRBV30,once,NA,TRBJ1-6,CAWSPGTARSPLHF,TGTGCCTGGAGTCCCGGGACCGCGAGGTCACCCCTCCACTTT
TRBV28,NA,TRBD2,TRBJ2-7,CASSLLAEHYEQYF,TGTGCCAGCAGTTTGCTAGCGGAGCACTACGAGCAGTACTTC
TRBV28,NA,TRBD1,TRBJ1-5,CASSSGQGGEPQHF,TGTGCCAGCAGTTCGGGACAGGGGGGAGAGCCCCAGCATTTT
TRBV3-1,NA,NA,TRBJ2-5,CASSQEGRPPQETQYF,TGTGCCAGCAGCCAAGAAGGAAGACCCCCCCAAGAGACCCAGTACTTC
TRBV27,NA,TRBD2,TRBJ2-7,CASRPWGGISYEQYF,TGTGCCAGCAGACCGTGGGGGGGAATCTCCTACGAGCAGTACTTC
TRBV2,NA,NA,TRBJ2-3,CASSAGTSSTDTQYF,TGTGCCAGCAGCGCCGGGACTTCTAGCACAGATACGCAGTATTTT
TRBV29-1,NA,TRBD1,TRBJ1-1,CSVREGATEAFF,TGCAGCGTCCGGGAGGGGGCCACTGAAGCTTTCTTT
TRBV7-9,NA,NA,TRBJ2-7,CASSSPLYEQYF,TGTGCCAGCAGCTCACCCCTCTACGAGCAGTACTTC
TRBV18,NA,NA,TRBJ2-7,CASSPPVKAVLHEQYF,TGTGCCAGCTCACCACCGGTGAAAGCGGTACTCCACGAGCAGTACTTC
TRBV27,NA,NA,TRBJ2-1,CASSFSRGNEQFF,TGTGCCAGCAGTTTTTCCCGAGGCAATGAGCAGTTCTTC
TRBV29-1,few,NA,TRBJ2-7,CSVTGGVTYEQYF,TGCAGCGTGACAGGTGGGGTCACCTACGAGCAGTACTTC
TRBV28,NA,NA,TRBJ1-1,CASSLYSEMNTEAFF,TGTGCCAGCAGTTTATACAGCGAAATGAACACTGAAGCTTTCTTT
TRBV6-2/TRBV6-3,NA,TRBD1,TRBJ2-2,CASSARDRGFGELFF,TGTGCCAGCAGTGCCCGGGACAGGGGTTTCGGGGAGCTGTTTTTT
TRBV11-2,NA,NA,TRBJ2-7,CASTGVSYEQYF,TGTGCCTCCACGGGGGTCTCCTACGAGCAGTACTTC
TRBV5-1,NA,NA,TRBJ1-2,CASSPRTENGYTF,TGCGCCAGCAGCCCTAGGACAGAGAATGGCTACACCTTC
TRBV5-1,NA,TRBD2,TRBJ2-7,CASSLVVAGGYEQYF,TGCGCCAGCAGCTTGGTGGTAGCGGGAGGGTACGAGCAGTACTTC
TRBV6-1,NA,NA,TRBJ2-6,CASMMGQVLSGANVLTF,TGTGCCAGCATGATGGGGCAGGTCCTCTCTGGGGCCAACGTCCTGACTTTC